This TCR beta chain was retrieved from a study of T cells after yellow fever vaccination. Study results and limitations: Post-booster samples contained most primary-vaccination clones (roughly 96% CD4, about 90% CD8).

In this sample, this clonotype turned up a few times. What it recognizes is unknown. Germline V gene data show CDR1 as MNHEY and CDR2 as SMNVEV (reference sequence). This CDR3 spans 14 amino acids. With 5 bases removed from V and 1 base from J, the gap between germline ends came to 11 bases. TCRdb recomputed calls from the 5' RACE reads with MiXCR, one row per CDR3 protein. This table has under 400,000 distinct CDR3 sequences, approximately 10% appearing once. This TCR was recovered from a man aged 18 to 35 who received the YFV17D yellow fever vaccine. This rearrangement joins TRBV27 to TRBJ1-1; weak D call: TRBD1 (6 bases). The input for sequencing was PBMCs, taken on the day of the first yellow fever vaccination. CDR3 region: CASSPWTENTEAFF. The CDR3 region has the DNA TGTGCCAGCAGTCCATGGACAGAGAACACTGAAGCTTTCTTT.